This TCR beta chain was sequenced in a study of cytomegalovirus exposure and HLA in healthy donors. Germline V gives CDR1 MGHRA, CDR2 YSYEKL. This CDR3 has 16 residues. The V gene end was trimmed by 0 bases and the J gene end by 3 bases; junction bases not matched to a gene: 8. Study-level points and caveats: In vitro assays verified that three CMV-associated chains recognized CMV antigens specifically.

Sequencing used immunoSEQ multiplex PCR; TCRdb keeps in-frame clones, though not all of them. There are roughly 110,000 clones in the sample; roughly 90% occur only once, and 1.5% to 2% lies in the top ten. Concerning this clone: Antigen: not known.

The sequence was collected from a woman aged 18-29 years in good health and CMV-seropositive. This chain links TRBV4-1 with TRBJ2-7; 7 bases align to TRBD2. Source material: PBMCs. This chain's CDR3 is CASSQDSGWLGYEQYF. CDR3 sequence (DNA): TGCGCCAGCAGCCAAGATAGCGGGTGGTTGGGCTACGAGCAGTACTTC.